This TCR beta chain was obtained from a study of T cells after yellow fever vaccination (dated 2019 in TCRdb). In the study overall: Libraries from fractions with low cell numbers were prepared with the SMART-Seq v4 Ultra Low Input RNA kit. To track T-cell clones before and after primary and booster YFV17D yellow fever vaccination, bulk TCR alpha and beta repertoires were sequenced longitudinally. Two healthy male donors made up the cohort, one aged 18 to 29 years and the other aged 30 to 40 years. Blood samples were taken at several timepoints before and after primary and secondary immunization, and bulk PBMC replicates and cell subsets were isolated.

Compared with germline, V lacks 3 bases and J lacks 9 bases; bases without a gene match: 14. Taken from cysteine to phenylalanine, the CDR3 has 16 residues. This entry keeps only the CDR3 DNA: 48 bases, framed from base 1. Based on the germline V gene, the CDR1 and CDR2 sequences are SGHVS and FQNEAQ. The label giving this sample's treatment or condition can be read as: live attenuated yellow fever vaccine strain. At each blood-draw timepoint, two biological replicates of bulk PBMCs were collected. PBMCs were isolated from peripheral blood using a standard Ficoll-Paque protocol. RNA was extracted with TriZol from bulk PBMCs, CD4 and CD8 fractions, and dextramer-positive and dextramer-negative fractions. This clonotype was counted once. What this receptor recognizes is not known. No per-base quality is available; no much larger clone lies one base away. Evidence from one read is weak. What the study reported, not specific to this receptor: After the booster, most of the clones that had expanded following primary vaccination were detected again (roughly 96% of CD4 and roughly 88% of CD8), which suggests that memory was broadly maintained. A small share of clonotypes occurred in both CD4 and CD8 compartments, likely arising from convergent recombination. Because only a couple of donors were included in the study, the extent to which the findings can be generalized is limited. The secondary T-cell response was found to be weaker but faster than the primary response, with a peak reached on day 5 rather than on day 15. Computational filtering was required because FACS-sorted repertoires could contain abundant contaminating clonotypes from the bulk population.

Sequenced on an Illumina NovaSeq 6000. TCR cDNA was made using 5'RACE template switching, a step that added a universal primer site and unique molecular identifiers. Priming for cDNA synthesis came from both the TCR alpha and TCR beta constant segments. Library amplification involved two PCR steps, and the second step added sample barcodes and sequencing adapters. Sequencing of the libraries was done on either Illumina HiSeq 2500 (2x100 bp) or NovaSeq (2x150 bp). The original methods were these. Reads were demultiplexed and collapsed into UMI consensus sequences with MIGEC, and V(D)J alignment was performed with MiXCR. Vaccine-responding clonotypes were defined with edgeR using replicate PBMC samples, requiring FDR below 0.01 and a log2 fold change above 5 up to day 15. CD4 or CD8 identity was assigned to each bulk clonotype according to whether the clonotype was present at higher abundance in the sequenced CD4 repertoire or the sequenced CD8 repertoire. The public reads were reanalyzed by TCRdb: fastp trimming at Q25, MiXCR alignment, in-frame beta chains only. Rows matching on CDR3 protein sequence are summarized as one entry with the most common DNA and genes. Here the V and J calls rest on TCRdb's processing, not on the authors' analysis. In this sample the table shows hundreds of thousands of distinct CDR3 sequences, roughly 20% of which occur a single time. The leading ten clones occupy roughly a sixth of the sample.

The chain couples TRBV7-8 to TRBJ2-1; TRBD2 fits 7 bases in the junction. The sample was PBMCs, taken before the yellow fever booster vaccination. The sequence was collected from a man between 18 and 35 years old who received the YFV17D yellow fever vaccine. The CDR3 region: CASSLATGGSYSEQFF. The nucleotides are TGTGCCAGCAGCTTGGCAACGGGGGGTTCCTATAGTGAGCAGTTCTTC.